This T cell receptor beta chain was sequenced during a study of shared clonotypes between healthy human individuals. Some clones are missing from TCRdb's copy, which holds only in-frame ones; the method was immunoSEQ multiplex PCR. The sample gives hundreds of thousands of clones, approximately 95% of which show up once; approximately 0.11% is in the top ten. Naive CD8 isolation took CD45RO-negative cells positively selected for CCR7 and excluded terminally differentiated effector memory CD45RA+ cells. Donors, healthy HIV-negative adults, lacked recent acute infections or vaccinations. This clone was picked up a small number of times. The antigen remains undetermined. A read error may produce the germline difference seen at one junction end. This CDR3 region has 12 residues. The germline gives CDR1 SGHAT, CDR2 FQNNGV. Whole-study findings and limits: In having few donors, the study represented limited genetic and exposure-history diversity.

The sample consisted of naive CD8+ T cells sorted from blood. This chain uses TRBV11-2 with TRBJ2-7; 7 nucleotides agree with TRBD2. This sequence originates from a woman aged 25 to 39 in good health. This CDR3 reads CASSSVERELNF. The CDR3 DNA reads TGTGCCAGCAGCTCGGTCGAGCGGGAACTGAACTTC.